Detailed here is one T cell receptor beta chain. The data are from a study of shared clonotypes between healthy human individuals. Terminally differentiated effector memory CD45RA+ cells were excluded by CCR7 positive selection of CD45RO-negative cells. The CDR3 sequence is 16 residues long. Germline CDR1 and CDR2: SGHNT and YYREEE (reference sequence). The V gene end was trimmed by 4 bases and the J gene end by 4 bases; junction bases not matched to a gene: 10. Assay: immunoSEQ multiplex PCR; the TCRdb copy retains only in-frame clones and omits some. The sample records a few million clones, 93% being singletons.

This sequence was found in a man between 18 and 35 years old in good health. Some clones in this sample may be carry-over from other donors' samples. The chain combines TRBV5-4 with TRBJ2-3; 9 nucleotides match TRBD2. The sequenced material came from naive CD8+ T cells from PBMCs. CDR3 in amino acids: CASSVKREAESDTQYF. The CDR3 nucleotides are TGTGCCAGCAGCGTAAAGCGGGAGGCCGAATCAGATACGCAGTATTTT.